The 10 T cell receptor beta chains reported below all come from one sample, sequenced in a study of T cells after yellow fever vaccination. TCRdb reanalysed the 5' RACE reads using MiXCR and keeps one entry per CDR3 protein. The table includes about 300,000 distinct CDR3 sequences, approximately 8% detected once. The specimen comprised CD4+ T cells sorted from PBMCs, sampled 5 days after the yellow fever booster vaccination. The receptors stem from a man between 18 and 35 years old who received the YFV17D yellow fever vaccine.

Many counts were recorded for this clonotype. The chain uses TRBV10-3 and TRBJ1-5; 7 nucleotides align to TRBD1. Trimming took 0 bases from V and 4 from J; bases not matched to a gene: 6. The CDR3 is 16 residues long. The germline CDR1 and CDR2 sequences are ENHRY and SYGVKD. CDR3 sequence: CAISESQTGRNQPQHF. CDR3 DNA: TGTGCCATCAGTGAGTCCCAGACAGGGCGTAATCAGCCCCAGCATTTT.

This clonotype was observed a handful of times. The genes are TRBV6-5 and TRBJ2-1; D perhaps matches TRBD1 (6 bases). The germline V and J ends were trimmed by 8 bases and 4 bases, with 9 bases remaining between them. The CDR3 consists of 12 residues. The V gene's germline CDR1 is MNHEY and CDR2 SVGAGI. CDR3 sequence reads: CASRDTYNEQFF. CDR3 in DNA: TGTGCCAGCCGGGACACGTACAATGAGCAGTTCTTC.

This clonotype was observed many times. The chain recombines TRBV3-1 with TRBJ2-4, with TRBD2 as a possible D gene (5 bases). Trimming shortened V by 4 bases and J by 1 base, and 14 bases separated the two germline ends. The CDR3 has 16 amino acids. In germline, CDR1 is LGHDT, CDR2 YNNKEL (reference sequence). As DNA, the CDR3 is TGTGCCAGCAGCCGGAGTGGCGGAGGTGCCAAAAACATTCAGTACTTC. This translates into CASSRSGGGAKNIQYF.

A few counts support this clonotype. This chain connects TRBV12-3 or TRBV12-4 to TRBJ1-6, with D possibly matching TRBD1 (6 bases). The V end lost 5 bases, the J end lost 10 bases, and 18 bases lay between the germline ends. The CDR3 sequence is 15 residues long. The CDR3 nucleotides read TGTGCCAGCAGTAGGACAGTCGGTGGGGACTCACCCCTCCACTTT. It translates to CASSRTVGGDSPLHF.

V is TRBV29-1 and J is TRBJ1-1, with 8 bases that match TRBD1. Per the germline V gene, CDR1 is SQVTM and CDR2 is ANQGSEA. The CDR3 totals 16 residues. V dropped 5 bases and J dropped 1; count of bases not matched to a gene: 12. The CDR3 loop is CSVPRQGSTPNTEAFF. CDR3 DNA: TGCAGCGTTCCTCGACAGGGGAGTACCCCGAACACTGAAGCTTTCTTT.

The table lists this clonotype with a few counts. This chain links TRBV5-6 with TRBJ2-5, with D possibly TRBD2 on 7 matching bases. This CDR3 is 15 amino acids long. Germline CDR1 is SGHDT and CDR2 is YYEEEE. The V end lost 1 base, the J end lost 5 bases, and 15 bases lay between the germline ends. This chain's CDR3 is CASSLYGGASETQYF. CDR3 DNA: TGTGCCAGCAGCTTGTATGGGGGGGCAAGTGAGACCCAGTACTTC. The full variable domain, its missing parts supplied by reference TRBV5-6 and TRBJ2-5, is DAGVTQSPTHLIKTRGQQVTLRCSPKSGHDTVSWYQQALGQGPQFIFQYYEEEERQRGNFPDRFSGHQFPNYSSELNVNALLLGDSALYLCASSLYGGASETQYFGPGTRLLVL.

This chain joins TRBV11-1 and TRBJ1-2; 7 bases match TRBD1. CDR3 size: 13 residues. Looked up from germline, CDR1 is SGHAT and CDR2 is FQDESV (reference sequence). V trimming: 5 bases; J trimming: 8 bases; junction bases outside the gene matches: 8. The DNA of the CDR3 is TGTGCCAGCAGCCCGGAGGGACAGTGGGGCTACACCTTC. Its translation is CASSPEGQWGYTF.

The table lists this clonotype with a few counts. The V gene is TRBV6-5, the J gene TRBJ1-1; 9 bases fit TRBD1. The length of the CDR3 is 14 residues. Per the germline V gene, CDR1 is MNHEY and CDR2 is SVGAGI. J was trimmed by 3 bases and V by 8 bases; bases with no gene match: 7. CDR3: CASLPDRGDTEAFF. CDR3 bases: TGTGCCAGCCTACCAGACAGGGGGGACACTGAAGCTTTCTTT.

The rearrangement joins TRBV12-3 or TRBV12-4 to TRBJ2-3, with D unresolved. Trimming left V 8 bases short and J 0 bases short, with 12 bases between. This CDR3 has 14 residues. The CDR3 DNA reads TGTGCCAGCGTGCCCGGGTATAGCACAGATACGCAGTATTTT. It translates to CASVPGYSTDTQYF.

The sample holds a few counts of this clonotype. This rearrangement joins TRBV12-3 or TRBV12-4 to TRBJ2-3; the D gene is possibly TRBD1 (5 bases). The CDR3 consists of 16 residues. V was trimmed by 6 bases and J by 3 bases, leaving 19 bases between them. The CDR3 DNA follows: TGTGCCAGCAGCCGGGTACAGGATCAACTTACAGATACGCAGTATTTT. It specifies CASSRVQDQLTDTQYF.